The 2 T cell receptor beta chains below come from one sample, sequenced in a study of T cells in Graves' hyperthyroidism and ophthalmopathy. The source material, RNA transcripts, was used to amplify TCR beta CDR3 regions. First-round RT-PCR targeting the TCR CDR3 was performed with the HTBI primer set. TCRdb processed the multiplex PCR reads anew with MiXCR; each CDR3 protein has one entry. The sample holds fewer than 650,000 distinct CDR3 sequences; about 45% are singletons and the top ten take 44%. The specimen was peripheral blood or thyroid tissue (not recorded which). These receptor sequences come from an adult woman with Graves' disease, either hyperthyroidism or ophthalmopathy (not recorded which).

The chain employs TRBV7-3 and TRBJ1-1, with 8 bases aligning to TRBD1. CDR3 length: 14 residues. Germline V gene data show CDR1 as SGHTA and CDR2 as FQGTGA. V gave up 5 bases and J gave up 10 bases; unmatched junction bases: 12. The CDR3 here is CASSSQSQGAGAFF. The CDR3 coding sequence is TGTGCCAGCAGCAGCCAATCCCAGGGGGCTGGAGCTTTCTTT.

The CDR3 DNA reads as TGCAGTGCTCAGACTAGCGGGAGGACAGATACGCAGTATTTT. Its translation: CSAQTSGRTDTQYF. The chain carries TRBV20-1 and TRBJ2-3; 13 positions match TRBD2. CDR1 DFQATT and CDR2 SNEGSKA come from the germline V gene (reference sequence). The trim removed 5 bases at V and 3 bases at J, leaving 2 bases unmatched. The CDR3 totals 14 residues.